One sample yielded the 12 T cell receptor beta chains listed below, sequenced in a study of OX40 agonist ivuxolimab in advanced cancers. Some clones are missing from TCRdb's copy, which holds only in-frame ones; the method was immunoSEQ multiplex PCR. The repertoire includes roughly 67,000 clones, about nine tenths of them detected once, and 0.3% to 0.4% sits in the top ten. The sample was CD4+ or CD8+ T cells sorted from blood, taken in a trial of the OX40 agonist ivuxolimab. These receptor sequences come from an adult with an advanced solid tumor such as melanoma, head and neck, liver or kidney cancer.

The chain employs TRBV6-5 and TRBJ2-7; maybe TRBD2 (6 bases). CDR1 and CDR2 from the germline V gene are MNHEY and SVGAGI. The CDR3 is 14 amino acids. Trimming cost V 5 bases and J 9 bases, with 20 bases left between them. The CDR3 nucleotides are TGTGCCAGCAGTGAGTTGATTCCGGGGGAAGGGCAGTACTTC. Its protein product is CASSELIPGEGQYF.

This chain links TRBV5-5 with TRBJ2-2; D tentatively fits TRBD1 or TRBD2 (5 bases each). Trimming took 2 bases from V and 5 from J, leaving 10 bases between them. The germline gives CDR1 SGHKS, CDR2 YYEKEE (reference sequence). The CDR3 covers 14 residues. CDR3 amino acids: CASSFGTGTGELFF. The CDR3 nucleotides are TGTGCCAGCAGCTTTGGGACCGGAACCGGGGAGCTGTTTTTT.

This chain connects TRBV10-3 to TRBJ2-3; 7 positions match TRBD2. V trimming: 0 bases; J trimming: 5 bases; junction bases outside the gene matches: 2. Per the germline V gene, CDR1 is ENHRY and CDR2 is SYGVKD. The CDR3 runs 14 residues. The CDR3 protein is CAISESGGGDTQYF. CDR3 nucleotides: TGTGCCATCAGTGAGTCTGGGGGGGGAGATACGCAGTATTTT.

The V gene is TRBV7-8, the J gene TRBJ2-7; D gene ambiguous. Germline-derived CDR1 and CDR2 are SGHVS and FQNEAQ. Deletions cut 1 base from V and 3 bases from J, with 10 bases between. The CDR3 sequence is 14 residues long. The CDR3 sequence: CASSLGTQGYEQYF. The CDR3 coding sequence is TGTGCCAGCAGCTTAGGGACCCAAGGCTACGAGCAGTACTTC.

This chain uses TRBV6-6 with TRBJ2-7; a possible D gene is TRBD2 (5 bases). The V gene lost 2 bases and the J gene lost 3 bases, with 14 bases spanning the gap. The CDR3 length is 15 residues. Germline assignment: CDR1 MNHNY and CDR2 SVGAGI (reference sequence). This CDR3 is CASSYRTGDHYEQYF. The CDR3 coding sequence is TGTGCCAGCAGTTACCGGACCGGGGATCACTACGAGCAGTACTTC.

The rearrangement uses TRBV5-1 and TRBJ2-2; D is perhaps TRBD2 (5 bases). This CDR3 is built from 18 residues. Deletions cut 4 bases from V and 0 bases from J, with 19 bases between. Germline CDR1 and CDR2: SGHRS and YFSETQ. CDR3 loop: CASSPGGRLTTNTGELFF. CDR3 DNA: TGCGCCAGCAGCCCGGGCGGACGACTAACAACGAACACCGGGGAGCTGTTTTTT.

Here the CDR3 reads CASSAESLAGGRADTQYF. The CDR3 coding sequence is TGCGCCAGCAGCGCTGAGTCCCTAGCGGGGGGGCGGGCAGATACGCAGTATTTT. V and J are TRBV5-1 and TRBJ2-3, with 12 bases identical to TRBD2. The CDR3 spans 18 residues. Germline CDR1 reads SGHRS; CDR2 reads YFSETQ. V shed 4 bases, J shed 4 bases, and the junction held 13 bases outside the gene matches.

This chain uses TRBV19 with TRBJ1-4, with D tentatively TRBD1 (5 bases). Germline assignment: CDR1 LNHDA and CDR2 SQIVND (reference sequence). V was clipped by 8 bases and J by 2 bases, with 15 bases between them. The CDR3 is made up of 15 amino acids. CDR3 nucleotide sequence: TGTGCCAGTTTGGGACCGTCCAGTACTAATGAAAAACTGTTTTTT. Amino acid sequence: CASLGPSSTNEKLFF.

This clone was seen a handful of times. This chain links TRBV10-1 with TRBJ2-7; the D gene could be TRBD1 or TRBD2 (6 bases each). The CDR3 totals 13 residues. CDR1 and CDR2 from the germline V gene are WNHNN and SYGVQD (reference sequence). CDR3 nucleotides: TGCTCTCAGTTAGGGGGGTTCCCCTCGGAGCAGTACTTC. The encoded protein is CSQLGGFPSEQYF.

This rearrangement joins TRBV9 to TRBJ1-4, with 9 bases matching TRBD1. This CDR3 has 15 residues. Germline CDR1 and CDR2: SGDLS and YYNGEE. Trimming at V came to 4 bases and at J to 5 bases, leaving 6 bases not matched to a gene. The CDR3 loop reads CASSPLGTGNEKLFF. CDR3 nucleotides: TGTGCCAGCAGCCCCCTGGGGACAGGGAATGAAAAACTGTTTTTT.

V usage is TRBV19 and J usage is TRBJ2-2; weak D call: TRBD1 (6 bases). Germline CDR1 and CDR2: LNHDA and SQIVND (reference sequence). There are 15 residues in the CDR3. Trimming left V 3 bases short and J 6 bases short, with 14 bases between. The DNA for the CDR3 is TGTGCCAGTAGTATGGGGGCCAATATCCCCGGGGAGCTGTTTTTT. Protein: CASSMGANIPGELFF.

CDR3 region: CASSLRRTDTQYF. Here the CDR3 DNA reads TGTGCCAGCAGCTTGCGGCGCACAGATACGCAGTATTTT. The J gene is TRBJ2-3, the V gene TRBV7-3; D unresolved. Germline assignment: CDR1 SGHTA and CDR2 FQGTGA. The CDR3 is 13 amino acids. The germline V and J ends were trimmed by 3 bases and 1 base, with 5 bases remaining between them.